The sequence of this T cell receptor beta chain was determined in a study of identical twins. Study-level findings and limits: Models, which agreed with sharing between unrelated individuals, nonetheless underestimated the out-of-frame TCR alpha sharing seen in monozygotic twins. Interpretation of the results relied on cross-sectional statistical analysis and not on following the same donors.

Each CDR3 protein is one row after TCRdb ran MiXCR on the 5' RACE reads. The sample has 550,000 to 800,000 distinct CDR3 sequences; 7.1% are singletons. The ends were cut back, 0 bases at V and 5 bases at J, with 13 bases in the middle. There are 15 residues in the CDR3. The germline V gene encodes CDR1 ENHRY and CDR2 SYGVKD. With respect to this clonotype: Its specificity is not known.

The data were also submitted as part of a second study, on yellow fever vaccine responses in identical twins.

The sequenced material came from PBMCs. The J gene is TRBJ2-5, the V gene TRBV10-3; TRBD1 might be the D (5 bases). The receptor's source is a woman aged 18 to 35 in good health. The CDR3 protein is CAISESGTGRETQYF. In nucleotides, the CDR3 is TGTGCCATCAGTGAGTCGGGTACAGGACGGGAGACCCAGTACTTC.